This T cell receptor (beta chain) was identified in a study of T cell repertoires in cytomegalovirus infection (dated by TCRdb to between 2018 and 2020). About the full investigation: The HLA type of each donor mattered for the analysis, because public TCR beta signatures pointed to carriage of CMV infection along with the matching HLA type. What the research found in general, with its limitations: In both this cohort and an independent cohort of more than 350 donors, the cumulative frequency of public TCR beta family members distinguished carriers of CMV infection plus the relevant HLA type. The ex vivo response was dominated by HLA-C-restricted CMV-specific TCR beta clonotypes, and the single most frequent clonotype in two of eight donors was supplied by these HLA-C-restricted clonotypes.

Reading the germline V gene gives CDR1 SQVTM and CDR2 ANQGSEA. Trimming costs V 5 bases and J 0 bases, and their ends lie 16 bases apart. The CDR3 has 16 amino acids, counting the end cysteine and phenylalanine. Of all the DNA, just the CDR3 is kept, 48 bases in frame from base 1. This clonotype occurred a few times. Its antigen has not been determined. No clone much larger than this one lies a single base away; base qualities are absent. Sequencing took place on an Illumina HiSeq 1500. TCRdb itself trimmed the public reads at Q25 with fastp, ran MiXCR and retained productive beta chains. Each entry is one CDR3 protein sequence, shown with its most common DNA and genes. In this sample the table shows approximately 490,000 distinct CDR3 sequences, over 9% of which occur a single time. The ten largest account for around 9.6% of the sample.

This receptor chain uses TRBV29-1 and TRBJ2-2, and possibly TRBD1, on 5 matching bases. The sequenced sample consisted of PBMCs. The receptor was derived from a human donor in good health (CMV status not recorded). Some clones in this sample may be carry-over from other donors' samples. The CDR3 corresponds to CSVQTGSTANTGELFF. The DNA reads TGCAGCGTTCAAACAGGTAGCACTGCGAACACCGGGGAGCTGTTTTTT.